In this sample, the clone carrying this TCR beta chain turned up once. No antigen is known for it. The authors ran a second PCR of about 7 to 11 cycles using a sample-barcoded 5' primer and a J-beta primer mix. Each cDNA was tagged by a template-switch adaptor containing 12 random nucleotides. Every sample returned 2.5 million or more CDR3-containing paired-end reads. MiXCR, applied by TCRdb to the 5' RACE reads, yields one record per CDR3 protein. The sample consists of 650,000 or so distinct CDR3 sequences, approximately 52% of them appearing once. This entry belongs to a study of blood T cells in healthy people across ages. Study-wide points: Because sorting was not performed, PBMCs prevented conclusive naive versus antigen-experienced comparison. The study regarded diversity estimates from one million T cells as underestimates.

This CDR3 spans 14 amino acids. In germline, CDR1 is SGHTA, CDR2 FQGTGA. Trimming took off 4 bases at V and 10 bases at J, with 17 bases between the two ends. This clonotype originated in a woman older than 75 in good health. The chain is built from TRBV7-3 and TRBJ2-1; maybe TRBD1 (7 bases). The sample consisted of blood. CDR3 sequence (DNA): TGTGCCAGCAGCTCCTCGGCGGGACAGACCGAGCAGTTCTTC. Encoded protein: CASSSSAGQTEQFF.